These 8 T cell receptor beta chains were sequenced from one sample in a study of T cell responses to AZD1222 COVID-19 vaccine. The protocol was immunoSEQ multiplex PCR, while the TCRdb copy is restricted to in-frame clones and leaves out a portion. The repertoire consists of some 99,000 clones, with approximately 91% occurring once and the leading ten covering about 16%. Sequenced here: peripheral blood, sampled 28 days after the second AZD1222 dose. The receptor source for this set is an adult who received the AZD1222 COVID-19 vaccine.

The V call is TRBV12-5, the J call TRBJ1-2; tentative D call: TRBD1 (6 bases). Germline V CDR1 and CDR2: LGHNT, FRNRAP. V was trimmed by 2 bases and J by 8 bases, leaving 21 bases between them. The CDR3 loop spans 16 amino acids. This CDR3 is CASGLSREGGVRGYTF. The CDR3 DNA is TGTGCTAGTGGTTTGTCTCGGGAGGGGGGAGTGAGAGGCTACACCTTC. Full variable domain (missing parts from reference TRBV12-5 and TRBJ1-2): DARVTQTPRHKVTEMGQEVTMRCQPILGHNTVFWYRQTMMQGLELLAYFRNRAPLDDSGMPKDRFSAEMPDATLATLKIQPSEPRDSAVYFCASGLSREGGVRGYTFGSGTRLTVV.

Here the CDR3 reads CASTPLDRDYGYTF. The CDR3 DNA reads as TGTGCCAGCACGCCCCTCGACAGGGACTATGGCTACACCTTC. The rearrangement uses TRBV18 and TRBJ1-2, with 7 bases identical to TRBD1. Germline trimming cut 8 bases from V and 3 bases from J; bases unmatched to any gene: 9. Germline CDR1 reads KGHSH; CDR2 reads LQKENI. CDR3 length: 14 residues.

The chain is built from TRBV7-9 and TRBJ1-3; D is unclear. Trimming removed 4 bases at V and 0 bases at J, with 10 bases between. CDR1 is SEHNR, CDR2 FQNEAQ, per germline (reference sequence). This CDR3 contains 15 residues. The CDR3 region is CASSSDRNSGNTIYF. CDR3 nucleotides: TGTGCCAGCAGCTCCGACCGGAACTCTGGAAACACCATATATTTT.

This chain connects TRBV7-9 to TRBJ2-1; D gene unclear. This CDR3 has 16 amino acids. CDR1 and CDR2 from the germline V gene are SEHNR and FQNEAQ (reference sequence). V was shortened by 2 bases and J by 0 bases, with 11 bases between the two germline ends. The chain's CDR3 is CASSLSILISYNEQFF. For the CDR3, the DNA is TGTGCCAGCAGCTTAAGTATATTAATCTCCTACAATGAGCAGTTCTTC.

This clone was picked up a small number of times. Relative to the germline gene, one junction end is altered; a read error may explain this. This chain links TRBV11-2 with TRBJ2-3, with 9 bases identical to TRBD2. CDR3 size: 17 residues. Germline assignment: CDR1 SGHAT and CDR2 FQNNGV. The CDR3 protein is CASSLEGLAWSTDTQYF. CDR3 nucleotide sequence: TGTGCCAGCAGCCTAGAGGGACTAGCCTGGAGCACAGATACGCAGTATTTT.

The chain has TRBV11-2 and TRBJ1-1; D gene uncertain. The CDR3 contains 14 residues. Germline-derived CDR1 and CDR2 are SGHAT and FQNNGV. The V end lost 5 bases, the J end lost 3 bases, and 13 bases lay between the germline ends. The CDR3 bases are TGTGCCAGCAGCATCCTTCCCGGGGACACTGAAGCTTTCTTT. It is translated as CASSILPGDTEAFF.

The chain uses TRBV30 and TRBJ2-3; TRBD1 matches at 7 bases. With V trimmed by 0 bases and J by 1 base, 4 bases remained unmatched. CDR1 is GTSNPN, CDR2 SVGIG, per germline (reference sequence). The CDR3 loop spans 15 amino acids. CDR3 in DNA: TGTGCCTGGAGTGTACGCGGACAGGGCACAGATACGCAGTATTTT. Its translation is CAWSVRGQGTDTQYF.

V gene TRBV12-3 or TRBV12-4 combines with J gene TRBJ1-1; the D is unclear. The CDR3 is made up of 11 amino acids. V gave up 5 bases and J gave up 6 bases, with 7 bases separating them. The CDR3 DNA sequence: TGTGCCAGCAGTCGAGTCTCTGAAGCTTTCTTT. Residues: CASSRVSEAFF.